The T cell receptor beta chain under discussion was sequenced for a study of blood T cell repertoires in COVID-19. Background on the study: Acute-phase and convalescent COVID-19 samples originated in the United States, Italy and Spain. T cells, B-cell-depleted T cells, or PBMCs provided the cDNA or gDNA that served as material.

How the authors handled the data: Amplification from reference gene primers served as the basis for estimated nucleated cell counts. The repertoire was sequenced with immunoSEQ multiplex PCR; TCRdb's copy has only in-frame clones and lacks some. The DNA was the basis for D and trimming; V, J and clone size are from that table. The sample lists 100,000 or so clones, 60% to 80% occurring once. The length of the CDR3 is 13 residues. The germline V gene encodes CDR1 MNHNY and CDR2 SVGAGI (reference sequence). Trimming cost V 6 bases and J 5 bases, with 11 bases left between them. The rearrangement uses TRBV6-6 and TRBJ1-5, with D tentatively TRBD1 (5 bases). The sequence was obtained from a woman of 80 years or more with acute or convalescent COVID-19. Sequences were obtained from peripheral blood. The chain's CDR3 is CASRKQEDQPQHF. The CDR3 DNA follows: TGTGCCAGCAGGAAACAGGAAGATCAGCCCCAGCATTTT.